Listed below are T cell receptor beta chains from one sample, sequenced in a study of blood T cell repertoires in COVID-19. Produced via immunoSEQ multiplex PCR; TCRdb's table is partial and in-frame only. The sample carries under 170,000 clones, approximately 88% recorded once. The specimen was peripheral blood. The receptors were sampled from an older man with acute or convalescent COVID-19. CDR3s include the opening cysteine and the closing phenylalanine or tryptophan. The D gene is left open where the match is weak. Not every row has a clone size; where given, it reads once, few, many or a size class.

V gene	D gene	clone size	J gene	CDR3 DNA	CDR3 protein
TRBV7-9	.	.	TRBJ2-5	TGTGCCAGCAGCTTAGGGGCCGGTCGGCAAGAGACCCAGTACTTC	CASSLGAGRQETQYF
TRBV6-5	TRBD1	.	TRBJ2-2	TGTGCCAGCAGCGAGTCAGGGGGCTCTCCCGGGGAGCTGTTTTTT	CASSESGGSPGELFF
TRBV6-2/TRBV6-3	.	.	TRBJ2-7	TGTGCCAGCAGTTTGACAGCCTCCTACGAGCAGTACTTC	CASSLTASYEQYF
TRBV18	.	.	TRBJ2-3	TGTGCCAGCTCACCACCGGTGCAGACAGATACGCAGTATTTT	CASSPPVQTDTQYF
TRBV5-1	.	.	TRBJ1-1	TGCGCCAGCAGCTTGCTGGGGCCGGAGACTGAAGCTTTCTTT	CASSLLGPETEAFF
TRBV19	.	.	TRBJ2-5	TGTGCCAGTAGTAGCGGCGGAGGGGGCAGAGAGACCCAGTACTTC	CASSSGGGGRETQYF
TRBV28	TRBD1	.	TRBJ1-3	TGTGCCGTCCCGACAGGGGCTGGAAACACCATATATTTT	CAVPTGAGNTIYF
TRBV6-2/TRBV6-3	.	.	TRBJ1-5	TGTGCCAGCAGTTACTCGAGCCGCGGGACGAACAAAATATATAGCAATCAGCCCCAGCATTTT	CASSYSSRGTNKIYSNQPQHF
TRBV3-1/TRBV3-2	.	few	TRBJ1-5	TGTGCCAGCAGCCCCCCGGGTGCAGGGACTGGGCAGCCCCAGCATTTT	CASSPPGAGTGQPQHF
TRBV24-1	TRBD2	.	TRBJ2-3	TGTGCCACCAGTGATCCAAGCGGGACCACAGATACGCAGTATTTT	CATSDPSGTTDTQYF
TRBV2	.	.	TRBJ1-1	TGTGCCAGCACCCGCCAGACAGTGAGGGTCGGGAGGACTGAAGCTTTCTTT	CASTRQTVRVGRTEAFF
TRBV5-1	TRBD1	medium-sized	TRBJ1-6	TGCGCCAGCAGCATACAGGGGGCAATGGATAATTCACCCCTCCACTTT	CASSIQGAMDNSPLHF
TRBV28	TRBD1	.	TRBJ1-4	TGTGCCAGCAGGCATCTGACAGGGAGAGGTGAAAAACTGTTTTTT	CASRHLTGRGEKLFF
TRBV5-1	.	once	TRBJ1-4	TGCGCCAGCAGCTTGAGGCCGTCGCAGGGGGAAAAACTGTTTTTT	CASSLRPSQGEKLFF
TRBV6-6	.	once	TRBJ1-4	TGTGCCAGCAGCCACCTTCGAGGTCAAAGGGAAAAACTGTTTTTT	CASSHLRGQREKLFF